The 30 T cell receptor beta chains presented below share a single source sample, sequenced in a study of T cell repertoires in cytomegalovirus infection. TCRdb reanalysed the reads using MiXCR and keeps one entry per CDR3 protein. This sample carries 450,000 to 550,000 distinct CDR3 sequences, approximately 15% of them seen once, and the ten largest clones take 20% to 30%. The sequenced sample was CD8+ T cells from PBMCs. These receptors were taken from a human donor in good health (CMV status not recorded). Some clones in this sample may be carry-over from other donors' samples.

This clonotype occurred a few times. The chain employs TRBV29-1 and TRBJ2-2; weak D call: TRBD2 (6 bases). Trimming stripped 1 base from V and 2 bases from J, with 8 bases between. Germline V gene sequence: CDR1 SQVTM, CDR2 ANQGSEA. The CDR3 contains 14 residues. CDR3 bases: TGCAGCGTTGAAGCGGGAGCAAACACCGGGGAGCTGTTTTTT. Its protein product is CSVEAGANTGELFF.

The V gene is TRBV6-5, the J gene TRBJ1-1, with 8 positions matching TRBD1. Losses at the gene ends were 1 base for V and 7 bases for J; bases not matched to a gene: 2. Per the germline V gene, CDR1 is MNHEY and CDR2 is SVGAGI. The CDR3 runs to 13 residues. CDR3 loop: CASSYFGQGEAFF. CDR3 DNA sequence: TGTGCCAGCAGTTACTTCGGACAGGGTGAAGCTTTCTTT.

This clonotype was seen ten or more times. CDR3 protein: CASSFATGTYGYTF. Here the CDR3 DNA reads TGTGCCAGCAGTTTCGCGACAGGGACCTATGGCTACACCTTC. The V and J genes are TRBV12-3 or TRBV12-4 and TRBJ1-2; 7 bases align to TRBD1. The CDR3 covers 14 residues. V trimming: 3 bases; J trimming: 4 bases; junction bases outside the gene matches: 5.

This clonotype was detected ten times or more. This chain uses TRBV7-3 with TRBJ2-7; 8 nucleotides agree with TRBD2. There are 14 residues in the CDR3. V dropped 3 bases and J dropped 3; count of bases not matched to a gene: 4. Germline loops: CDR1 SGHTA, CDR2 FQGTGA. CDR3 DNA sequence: TGTGCCAGCAGCTTGGCGGGGGGAATCTACGAGCAGTACTTC. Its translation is CASSLAGGIYEQYF.

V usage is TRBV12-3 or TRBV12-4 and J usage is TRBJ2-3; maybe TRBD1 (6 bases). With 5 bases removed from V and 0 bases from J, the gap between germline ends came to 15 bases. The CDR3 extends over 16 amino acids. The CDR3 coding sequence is TGTGCCAGCAGTATATTGGACAGACTCAGCACAGATACGCAGTATTTT. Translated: CASSILDRLSTDTQYF.

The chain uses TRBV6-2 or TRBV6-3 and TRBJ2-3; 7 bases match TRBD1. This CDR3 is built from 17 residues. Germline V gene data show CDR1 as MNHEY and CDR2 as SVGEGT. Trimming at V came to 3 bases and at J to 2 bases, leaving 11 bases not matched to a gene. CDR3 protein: CASSYFTDRADTDTQYF. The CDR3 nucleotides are TGTGCCAGCAGTTATTTCACCGACAGGGCTGACACAGATACGCAGTATTTT.

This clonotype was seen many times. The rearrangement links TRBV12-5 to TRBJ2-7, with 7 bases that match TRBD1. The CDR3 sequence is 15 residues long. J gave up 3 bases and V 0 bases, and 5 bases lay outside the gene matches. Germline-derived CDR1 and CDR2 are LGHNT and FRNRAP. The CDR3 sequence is CASGLVPDRHYEQYF. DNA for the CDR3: TGTGCTAGTGGTTTGGTACCGGACAGGCACTACGAGCAGTACTTC.

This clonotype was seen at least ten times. CDR3 loop: CASSQAETSGETQYF. CDR3 bases: TGTGCCAGCAGCCAAGCCGAGACTAGCGGAGAGACCCAGTACTTC. This chain links TRBV4-2 with TRBJ2-5, with 9 bases that match TRBD2. Germline V lookup: CDR1 LGHNA, CDR2 YNFKEQ. This CDR3 spans 15 amino acids. With 1 base clipped from V and 4 bases from J, the junction kept 4 bases outside the gene matches.

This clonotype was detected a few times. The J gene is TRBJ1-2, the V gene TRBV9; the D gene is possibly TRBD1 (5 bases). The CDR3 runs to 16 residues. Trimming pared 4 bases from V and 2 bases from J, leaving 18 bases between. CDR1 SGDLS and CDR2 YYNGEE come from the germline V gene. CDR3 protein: CASSQTVFPTNYGYTF. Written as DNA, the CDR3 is TGTGCCAGCAGCCAGACAGTTTTTCCAACCAACTATGGCTACACCTTC.

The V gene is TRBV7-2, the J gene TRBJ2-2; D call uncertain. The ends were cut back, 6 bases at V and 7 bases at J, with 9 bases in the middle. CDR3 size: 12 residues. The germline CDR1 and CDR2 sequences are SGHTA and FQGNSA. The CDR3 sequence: CASSHVGGELFF. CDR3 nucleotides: TGTGCCAGCAGTCATGTTGGCGGGGAGCTGTTTTTT.

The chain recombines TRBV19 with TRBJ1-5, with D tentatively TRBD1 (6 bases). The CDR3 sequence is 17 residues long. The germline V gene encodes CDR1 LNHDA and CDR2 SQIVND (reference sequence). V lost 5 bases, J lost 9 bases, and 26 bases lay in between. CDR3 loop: CASSWGLRSTGGRPQHF. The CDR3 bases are TGTGCCAGTAGTTGGGGGTTGAGATCGACAGGTGGGAGGCCCCAGCATTTT.

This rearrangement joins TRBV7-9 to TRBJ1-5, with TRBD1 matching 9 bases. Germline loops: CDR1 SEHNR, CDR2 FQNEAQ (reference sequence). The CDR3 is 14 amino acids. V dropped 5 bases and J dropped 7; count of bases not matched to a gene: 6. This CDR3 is CASSPGQGPQPQHF. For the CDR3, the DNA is TGTGCCAGCAGCCCCGGACAGGGGCCCCAGCCCCAGCATTTT.

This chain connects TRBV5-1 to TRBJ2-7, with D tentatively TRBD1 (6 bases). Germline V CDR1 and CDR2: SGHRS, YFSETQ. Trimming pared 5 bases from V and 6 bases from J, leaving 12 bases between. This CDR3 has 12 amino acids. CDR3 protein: CASRDHRAEQYF. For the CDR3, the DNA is TGCGCCAGCAGGGATCACAGGGCCGAGCAGTACTTC.

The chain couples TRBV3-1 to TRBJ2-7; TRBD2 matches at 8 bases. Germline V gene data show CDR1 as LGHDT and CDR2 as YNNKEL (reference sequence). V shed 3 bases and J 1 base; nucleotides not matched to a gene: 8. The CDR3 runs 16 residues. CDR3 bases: TGTGCCAGCAGCCAGGGTGGGACTAGGGTTTCCTACGAGCAGTACTTC. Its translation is CASSQGGTRVSYEQYF.

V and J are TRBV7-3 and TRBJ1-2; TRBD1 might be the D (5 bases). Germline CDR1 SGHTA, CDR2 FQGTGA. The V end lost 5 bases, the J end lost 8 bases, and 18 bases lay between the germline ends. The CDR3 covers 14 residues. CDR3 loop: CASSPGQGIHGYTF. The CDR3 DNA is TGTGCCAGCAGCCCCGGCCAGGGAATACACGGCTACACCTTC.

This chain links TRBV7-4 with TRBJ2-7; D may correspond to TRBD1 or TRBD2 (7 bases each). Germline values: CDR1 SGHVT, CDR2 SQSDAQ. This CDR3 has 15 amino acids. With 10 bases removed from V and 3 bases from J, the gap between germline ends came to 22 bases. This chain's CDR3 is CATRGVEGAIYEQYF. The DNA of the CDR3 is TGTGCCACCCGGGGGGTGGAGGGGGCGATCTACGAGCAGTACTTC. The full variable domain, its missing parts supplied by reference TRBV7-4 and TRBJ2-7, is GAGVSQSPRYKVAKRGRDVALRCDSISGHVTLYWYRQTLGQGSEVLTYSQSDAQRDKSGRPSGRFSAERPERSVSTLKIQRTEQGDSAVYLCATRGVEGAIYEQYFGPGTRLTVT.

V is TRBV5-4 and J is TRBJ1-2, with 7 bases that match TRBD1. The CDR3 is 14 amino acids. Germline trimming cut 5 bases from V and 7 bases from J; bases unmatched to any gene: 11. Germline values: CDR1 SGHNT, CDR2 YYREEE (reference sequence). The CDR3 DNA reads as TGTGCCAGCAGACCAGTCGACAGGGAAGGTGGCTACACCTTC. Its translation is CASRPVDREGGYTF.

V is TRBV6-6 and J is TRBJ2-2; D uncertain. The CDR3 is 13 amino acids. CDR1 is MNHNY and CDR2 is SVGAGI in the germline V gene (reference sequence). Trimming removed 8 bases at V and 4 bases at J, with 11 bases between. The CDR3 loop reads CASCFLITGELFF. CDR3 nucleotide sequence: TGTGCCAGCTGCTTCCTTATCACCGGGGAGCTGTTTTTT.

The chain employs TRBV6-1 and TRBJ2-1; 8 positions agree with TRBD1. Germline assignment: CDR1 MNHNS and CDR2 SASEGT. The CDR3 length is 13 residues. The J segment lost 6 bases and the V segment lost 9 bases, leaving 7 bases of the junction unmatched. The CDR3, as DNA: TGTGCCAGGGGACGGACAGGGTGCAATGAGCAGTTCTTC. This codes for CARGRTGCNEQFF.

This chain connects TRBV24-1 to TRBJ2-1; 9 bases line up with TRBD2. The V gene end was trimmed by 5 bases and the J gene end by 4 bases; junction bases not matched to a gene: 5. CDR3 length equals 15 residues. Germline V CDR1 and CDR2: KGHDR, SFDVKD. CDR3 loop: CATSVLAGGYNEQFF. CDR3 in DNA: TGTGCCACCAGTGTACTGGCGGGAGGGTACAATGAGCAGTTCTTC.

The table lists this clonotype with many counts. CDR3 nucleotides: TGTGCCAGTAGTATAGGGGACAGGGGATGGAAGAATGATGGCTACACCTTC. Translating it yields CASSIGDRGWKNDGYTF. The gene calls are TRBV19 and TRBJ1-2, with 10 bases lining up with TRBD1. The length of the CDR3 is 17 residues. Germline CDR1 is LNHDA and CDR2 is SQIVND (reference sequence). The V gene end was trimmed by 1 base and the J gene end by 6 bases; junction bases not matched to a gene: 11.

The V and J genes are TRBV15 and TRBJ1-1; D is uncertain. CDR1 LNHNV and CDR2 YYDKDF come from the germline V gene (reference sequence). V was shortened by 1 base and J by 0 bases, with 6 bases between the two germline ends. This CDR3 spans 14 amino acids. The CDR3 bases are TGTGCCACCAGCAGAGTAGAACTGAACACTGAAGCTTTCTTT. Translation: CATSRVELNTEAFF.

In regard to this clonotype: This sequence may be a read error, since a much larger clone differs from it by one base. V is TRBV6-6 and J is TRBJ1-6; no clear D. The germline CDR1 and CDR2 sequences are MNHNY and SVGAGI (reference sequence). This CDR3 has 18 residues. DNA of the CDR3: TGTGCCAACAGTTTCACCCCTCCGGGAGAGCCCTATAATTCACCCCTCCACTTT. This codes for CANSFTPPGEPYNSPLHF.

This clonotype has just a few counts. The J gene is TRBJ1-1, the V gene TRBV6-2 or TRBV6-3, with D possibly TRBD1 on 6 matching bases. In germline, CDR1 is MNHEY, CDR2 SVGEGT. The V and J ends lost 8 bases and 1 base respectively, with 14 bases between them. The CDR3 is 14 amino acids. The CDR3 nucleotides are TGTGCCAGCGCCGGGGGGGCGGCGAACACTGAAGCTTTCTTT. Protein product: CASAGGAANTEAFF.

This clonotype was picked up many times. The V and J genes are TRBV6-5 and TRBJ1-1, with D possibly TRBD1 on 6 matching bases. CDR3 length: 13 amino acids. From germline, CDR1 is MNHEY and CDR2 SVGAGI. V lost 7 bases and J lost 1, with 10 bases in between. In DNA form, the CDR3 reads TGTGCCAGCACCCAAGGGGGGAACACTGAAGCTTTCTTT. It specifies CASTQGGNTEAFF.

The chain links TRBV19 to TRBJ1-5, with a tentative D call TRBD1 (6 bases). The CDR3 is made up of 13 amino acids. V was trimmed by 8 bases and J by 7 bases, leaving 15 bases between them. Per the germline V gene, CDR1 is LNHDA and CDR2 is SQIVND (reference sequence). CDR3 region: CASGGRGGQPQHF. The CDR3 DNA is TGTGCCAGTGGAGGCAGGGGAGGCCAGCCCCAGCATTTT.

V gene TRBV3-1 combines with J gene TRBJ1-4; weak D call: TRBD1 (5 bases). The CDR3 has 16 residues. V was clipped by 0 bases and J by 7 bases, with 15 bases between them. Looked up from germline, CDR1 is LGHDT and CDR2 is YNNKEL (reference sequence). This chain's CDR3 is CASSQDLQGKGEKLFF. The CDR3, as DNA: TGTGCCAGCAGCCAAGATCTCCAGGGAAAAGGTGAAAAACTGTTTTTT.

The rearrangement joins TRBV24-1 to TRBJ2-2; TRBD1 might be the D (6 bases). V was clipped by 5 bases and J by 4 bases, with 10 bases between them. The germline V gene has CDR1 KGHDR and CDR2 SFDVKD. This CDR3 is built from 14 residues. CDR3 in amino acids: CATSGGGPTGELFF. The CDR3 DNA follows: TGTGCCACCAGTGGAGGGGGACCCACCGGGGAGCTGTTTTTT.

CDR3 residues: CATSERTGAPGTQYF. The CDR3 DNA reads as TGTGCCACCAGTGAACGGACAGGGGCGCCCGGGACCCAGTACTTC. The chain recombines TRBV24-1 with TRBJ2-5; 9 nucleotides align to TRBD1. With V trimmed by 4 bases and J by 7 bases, 9 bases remained unmatched. The CDR3 contains 15 residues. From germline, CDR1 is KGHDR and CDR2 SFDVKD.

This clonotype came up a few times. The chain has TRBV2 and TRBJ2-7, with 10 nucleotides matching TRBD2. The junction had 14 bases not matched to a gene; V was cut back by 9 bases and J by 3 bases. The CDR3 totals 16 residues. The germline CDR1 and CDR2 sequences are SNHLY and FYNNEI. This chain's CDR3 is CASSSLAGESIYEQYF. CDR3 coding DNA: TGTGCCAGTAGCAGCCTAGCGGGGGAGTCTATCTACGAGCAGTACTTC.